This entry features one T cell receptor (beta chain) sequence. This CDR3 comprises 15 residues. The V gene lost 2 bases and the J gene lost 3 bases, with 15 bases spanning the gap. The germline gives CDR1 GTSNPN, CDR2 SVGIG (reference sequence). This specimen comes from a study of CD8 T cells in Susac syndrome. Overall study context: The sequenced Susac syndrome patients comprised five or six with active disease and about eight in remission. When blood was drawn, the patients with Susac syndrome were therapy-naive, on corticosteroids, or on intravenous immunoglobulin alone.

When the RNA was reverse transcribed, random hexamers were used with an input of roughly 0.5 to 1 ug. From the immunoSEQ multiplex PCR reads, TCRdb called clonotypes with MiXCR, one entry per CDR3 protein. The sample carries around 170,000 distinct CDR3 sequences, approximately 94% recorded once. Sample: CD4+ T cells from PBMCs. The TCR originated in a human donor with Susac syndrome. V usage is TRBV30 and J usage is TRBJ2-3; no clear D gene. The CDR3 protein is CAWSRAAGTTDTQYF. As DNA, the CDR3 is TGTGCCTGGAGTAGGGCCGCCGGAACTACAGATACGCAGTATTTT. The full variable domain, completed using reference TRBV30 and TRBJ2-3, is SQTIHQWPATLVQPVGSPLSLECTVEGTSNPNLYWYRQAAGRGLQLLFYSVGIGQISSEVPQNLSASRPQDRQFILSSKKLLLSDSGFYLCAWSRAAGTTDTQYFGPGTRLTVL.